This T cell receptor (beta chain) came from a study of cytomegalovirus exposure and HLA in healthy donors. Regarding the study as a whole: Subsequent analysis showed first-cohort TCR clusters tending to co-occur in 120 validation repertoires. Under in vitro conditions, a few CMV-associated chains were confirmed as specific for CMV antigens.

The repertoire was sequenced with immunoSEQ multiplex PCR; TCRdb's copy has only in-frame clones and lacks some. The table shows approximately 170,000 clones, with about four fifths occurring only once. Of note for this clone: Its target is unknown.

The specimen was PBMCs. This TCR was sampled from a man aged 25 to 40 in good health and CMV-seropositive.

The CDR3 region is CASILVPGLQETQYF. CDR3 nucleotides: TGTGCCAGCATCCTGGTGCCGGGACTCCAAGAGACCCAGTACTTC. This sequence joins TRBV7-2 and TRBJ2-5; perhaps TRBD2 as D (6 bases). V was shortened by 7 bases and J by 1 base, with 16 bases between the two germline ends. Germline lookup yields CDR1 SGHTA and CDR2 FQGNSA. The CDR3 sequence is 15 residues long.